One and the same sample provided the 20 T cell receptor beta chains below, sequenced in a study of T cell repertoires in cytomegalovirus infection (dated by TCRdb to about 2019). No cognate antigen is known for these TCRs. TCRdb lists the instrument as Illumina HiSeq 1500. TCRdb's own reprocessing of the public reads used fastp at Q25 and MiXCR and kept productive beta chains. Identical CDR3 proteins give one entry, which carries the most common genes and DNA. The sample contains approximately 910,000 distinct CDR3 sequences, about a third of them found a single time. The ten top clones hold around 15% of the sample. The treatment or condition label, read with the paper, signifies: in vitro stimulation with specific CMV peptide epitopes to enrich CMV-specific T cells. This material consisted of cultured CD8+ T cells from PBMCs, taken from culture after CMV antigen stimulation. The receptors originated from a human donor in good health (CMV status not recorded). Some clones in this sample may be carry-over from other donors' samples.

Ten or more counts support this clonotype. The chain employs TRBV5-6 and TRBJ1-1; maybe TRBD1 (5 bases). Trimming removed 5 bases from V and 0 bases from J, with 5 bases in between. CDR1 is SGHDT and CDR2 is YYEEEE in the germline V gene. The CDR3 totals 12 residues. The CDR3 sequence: CASRTVNTEAFF. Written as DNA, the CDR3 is TGTGCCAGCAGGACAGTGAACACTGAAGCTTTCTTT.

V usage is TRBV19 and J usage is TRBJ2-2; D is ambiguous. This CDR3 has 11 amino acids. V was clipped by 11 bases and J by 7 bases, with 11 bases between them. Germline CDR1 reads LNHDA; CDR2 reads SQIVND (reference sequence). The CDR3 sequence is CAGKKGGELFF. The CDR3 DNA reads TGTGCCGGTAAGAAGGGCGGGGAGCTGTTTTTT.

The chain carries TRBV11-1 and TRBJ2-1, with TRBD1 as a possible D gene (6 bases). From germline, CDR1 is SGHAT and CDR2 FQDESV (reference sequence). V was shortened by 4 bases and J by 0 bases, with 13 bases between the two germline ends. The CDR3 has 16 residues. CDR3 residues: CASSSNRESSYNEQFF. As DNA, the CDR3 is TGTGCCAGCAGCTCCAACAGGGAGAGCTCCTACAATGAGCAGTTCTTC.

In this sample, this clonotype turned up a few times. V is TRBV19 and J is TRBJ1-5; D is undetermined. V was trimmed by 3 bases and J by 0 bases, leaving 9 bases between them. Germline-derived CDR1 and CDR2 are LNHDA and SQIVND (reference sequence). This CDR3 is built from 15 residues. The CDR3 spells CASSMSGYSNQPQHF. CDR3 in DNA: TGTGCCAGTAGTATGTCTGGGTATAGCAATCAGCCCCAGCATTTT.

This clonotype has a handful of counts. Here the CDR3 reads CASSLEGPRPNYGYTF. The CDR3 nucleotides read TGTGCCAGCAGCTTAGAGGGACCTCGCCCTAACTATGGCTACACCTTC. The J gene is TRBJ1-2, the V gene TRBV7-9, with D possibly TRBD1 on 5 matching bases. Germline CDR1 reads SEHNR; CDR2 reads FQNEAQ (reference sequence). The CDR3 length is 16 residues. With 1 base removed from V and 0 bases from J, the gap between germline ends came to 12 bases.

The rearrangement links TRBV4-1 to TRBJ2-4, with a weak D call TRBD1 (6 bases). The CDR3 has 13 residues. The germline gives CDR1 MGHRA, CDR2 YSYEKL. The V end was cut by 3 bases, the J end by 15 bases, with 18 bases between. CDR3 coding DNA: TGCGCCAGCAGCCAGGAAAAGGGGGTATTCCCGTACTTC. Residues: CASSQEKGVFPYF.

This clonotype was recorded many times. CDR3 coding DNA: TGTGCCAGCAGTTTCCCGCAAACGGGACAGGGGCCCTATGGCTACACCTTC. Protein sequence: CASSFPQTGQGPYGYTF. This sequence joins TRBV12-3 or TRBV12-4 and TRBJ1-2; the match to TRBD1 covers 10 bases. The CDR3 contains 17 residues. Trimming at V came to 3 bases and at J to 4 bases, leaving 11 bases not matched to a gene.

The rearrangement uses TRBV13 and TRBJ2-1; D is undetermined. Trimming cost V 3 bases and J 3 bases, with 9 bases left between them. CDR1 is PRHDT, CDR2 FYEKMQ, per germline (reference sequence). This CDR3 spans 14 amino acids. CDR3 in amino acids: CASSFQASYNEQFF. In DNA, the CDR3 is TGTGCCAGCAGCTTCCAGGCCAGCTACAATGAGCAGTTCTTC. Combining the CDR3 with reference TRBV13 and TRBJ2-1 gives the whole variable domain AAGVIQSPRHLIKEKRETATLKCYPIPRHDTVYWYQQGPGQDPQFLISFYEKMQSDKGSIPDRFSAQQFSDYHSELNMSSLELGDSALYFCASSFQASYNEQFFGPGTRLTVL.

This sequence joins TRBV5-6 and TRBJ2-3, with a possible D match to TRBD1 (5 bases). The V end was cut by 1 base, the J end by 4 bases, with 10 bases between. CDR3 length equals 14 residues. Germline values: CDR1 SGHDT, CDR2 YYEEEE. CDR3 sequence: CASSLHPRADTQYF. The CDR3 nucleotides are TGTGCCAGCAGCTTGCATCCCAGGGCAGATACGCAGTATTTT.

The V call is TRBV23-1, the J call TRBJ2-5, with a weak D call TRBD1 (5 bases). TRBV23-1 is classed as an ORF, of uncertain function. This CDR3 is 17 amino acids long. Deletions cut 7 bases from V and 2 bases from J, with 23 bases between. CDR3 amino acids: CASTPIPVTDPQETQYF. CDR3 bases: TGCGCCAGCACCCCCATACCCGTGACAGATCCTCAAGAGACCCAGTACTTC.

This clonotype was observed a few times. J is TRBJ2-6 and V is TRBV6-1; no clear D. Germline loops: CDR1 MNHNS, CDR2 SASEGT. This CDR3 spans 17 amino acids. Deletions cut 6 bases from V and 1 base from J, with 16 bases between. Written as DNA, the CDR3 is TGTGCCAGCAGCAAAGGCACAGCTTTTTCTGGGGCCAACGTCCTGACTTTC. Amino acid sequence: CASSKGTAFSGANVLTF.

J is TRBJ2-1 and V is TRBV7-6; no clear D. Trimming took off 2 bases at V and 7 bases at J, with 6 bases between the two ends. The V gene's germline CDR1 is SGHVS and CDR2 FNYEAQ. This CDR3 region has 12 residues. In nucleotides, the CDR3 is TGTGCCAGCAGCTTAATTGTAAATGAGCAGTTCTTC. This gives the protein CASSLIVNEQFF.

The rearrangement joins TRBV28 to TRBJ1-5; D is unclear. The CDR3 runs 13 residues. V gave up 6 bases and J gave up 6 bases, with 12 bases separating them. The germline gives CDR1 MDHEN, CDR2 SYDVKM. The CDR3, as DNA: TGTGCCAGCAGGAGGGAAAAGAGTCAGCCCCAGCATTTT. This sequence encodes CASRREKSQPQHF.

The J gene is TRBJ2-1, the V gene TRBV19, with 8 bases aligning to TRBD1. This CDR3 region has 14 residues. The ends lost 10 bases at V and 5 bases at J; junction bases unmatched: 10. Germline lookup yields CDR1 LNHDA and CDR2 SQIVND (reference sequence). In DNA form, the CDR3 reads TGTGCCACCAGGACAGGGAGTAGGAACAATGAGCAGTTCTTC. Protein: CATRTGSRNNEQFF. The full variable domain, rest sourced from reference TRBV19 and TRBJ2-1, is DGGITQSPKYLFRKEGQNVTLSCEQNLNHDAMYWYRQDPGQGLRLIYYSQIVNDFQKGDIAEGYSVSREKKESFPLTVTSAQKNPTAFYLCATRTGSRNNEQFFGPGTRLTVL.

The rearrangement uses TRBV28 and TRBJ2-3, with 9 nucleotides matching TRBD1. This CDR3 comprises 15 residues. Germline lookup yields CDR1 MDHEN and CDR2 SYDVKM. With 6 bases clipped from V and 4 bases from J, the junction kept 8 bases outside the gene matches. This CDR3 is CASRPRDRDADTQYF. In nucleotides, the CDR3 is TGTGCCAGCAGGCCCCGGGACAGGGATGCAGATACGCAGTATTTT.

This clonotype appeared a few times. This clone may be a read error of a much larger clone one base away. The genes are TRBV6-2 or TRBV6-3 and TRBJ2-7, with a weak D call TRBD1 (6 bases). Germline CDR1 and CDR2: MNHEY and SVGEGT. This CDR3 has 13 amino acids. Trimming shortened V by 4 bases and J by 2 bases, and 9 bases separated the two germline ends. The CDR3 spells CASSWGHTYEQYV. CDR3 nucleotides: TGTGCCAGCAGTTGGGGACACACCTACGAGCAGTACGTC.

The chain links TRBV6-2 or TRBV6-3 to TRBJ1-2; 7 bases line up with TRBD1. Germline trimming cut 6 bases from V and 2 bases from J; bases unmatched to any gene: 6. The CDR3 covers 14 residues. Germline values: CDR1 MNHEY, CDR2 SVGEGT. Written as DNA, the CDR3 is TGTGCCAGCAGCTGGGACAGACAAAACTATGGCTACACCTTC. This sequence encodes CASSWDRQNYGYTF.

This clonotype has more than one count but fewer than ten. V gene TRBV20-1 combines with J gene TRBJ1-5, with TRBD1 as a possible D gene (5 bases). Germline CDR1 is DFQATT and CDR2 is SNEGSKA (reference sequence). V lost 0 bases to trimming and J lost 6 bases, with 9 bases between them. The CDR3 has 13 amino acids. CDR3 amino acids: CSARDMQGQPQHF. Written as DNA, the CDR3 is TGCAGTGCTAGAGATATGCAGGGTCAGCCCCAGCATTTT.

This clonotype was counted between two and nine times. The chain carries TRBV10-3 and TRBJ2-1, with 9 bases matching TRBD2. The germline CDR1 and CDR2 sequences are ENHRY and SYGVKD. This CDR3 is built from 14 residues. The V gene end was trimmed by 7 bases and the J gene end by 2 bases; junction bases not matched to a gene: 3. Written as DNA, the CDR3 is TGTGCCATCACAAGCGGGGGGACCTACAATGAGCAGTTCTTC. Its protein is CAITSGGTYNEQFF.

CDR3 loop: CASSNFGQGENSPLHF. In DNA form, the CDR3 reads TGTGCCAGCAGCAACTTCGGACAGGGTGAGAATTCACCCCTCCACTTT. The chain combines TRBV4-2 with TRBJ1-6, with 8 bases matching TRBD1. The CDR3 totals 16 residues. The germline V gene encodes CDR1 LGHNA and CDR2 YNFKEQ. V gave up 5 bases and J gave up 7 bases; unmatched junction bases: 10.